The rows below give T cell receptor beta chains drawn from one sample of a study of T cells after somatic rescue of genetic block. Clones were read by immunoSEQ multiplex PCR, and TCRdb kept only the in-frame ones, dropping some. The sample holds roughly 110,000 clones, approximately 90% seen once. The source material was peripheral blood mononuclear cells (PBMCs). These receptors came from a woman in her late teens or twenties. Both conserved end residues are part of each CDR3. The D gene is left open where the match is weak.

>NA|TRBJ2-1|TRBV18
CASSPYSRSSYNEQFF
TGTGCCAGCTCACCATACAGCAGGAGCTCCTACAATGAGCAGTTCTTC
>NA|TRBJ1-2|TRBV4-3
CASSQEQGYGYTF
TGCGCCAGCAGCCAAGAGCAGGGCTATGGCTACACCTTC
>NA|TRBJ1-2|TRBV5-5
CASTTSGENYGYTF
TGTGCCAGCACCACCTCTGGGGAAAACTATGGCTACACCTTC
>TRBD1|TRBJ1-5|TRBV19
CASNPMTGRFNQPQHF
TGTGCCAGTAACCCTATGACAGGGAGGTTCAATCAGCCCCAGCATTTT
>NA|TRBJ1-1|TRBV7-3
CASSLYRSTEAFF
TGTGCCAGCAGCTTGTACAGAAGCACTGAAGCTTTCTTT
>NA|TRBJ2-7|TRBV19
CASSIRGSDWEQYF
TGTGCCAGTAGTATACGGGGGAGTGATTGGGAGCAGTACTTC
>TRBD2|TRBJ2-7|TRBV30
CAWSVAGNEQYF
TGTGCCTGGAGTGTAGCGGGAAACGAGCAGTACTTC
>NA|TRBJ1-2|TRBV7-9
CASSLEGWGYTF
TGTGCCAGCAGCTTAGAGGGTTGGGGCTACACCTTC
>NA|TRBJ1-6|TRBV4-1
CASSQVLGRVLNSPLHF
TGCGCCAGCAGCCAAGTCCTCGGAAGGGTCCTAAATTCACCCCTCCACTTT
>NA|TRBJ1-2|TRBV6-6
CASSYSTVRTDYGYTF
TGTGCCAGCAGTTACTCGACTGTGCGGACAGACTATGGCTACACCTTC
>NA|TRBJ1-5|TRBV30
CAWSVDPGKDQPQHF
TGTGCCTGGAGTGTGGATCCTGGGAAGGATCAGCCCCAGCATTTT
>NA|TRBJ2-5|TRBV9
CASSVRSQETQYF
TGTGCCAGCAGCGTAAGGTCACAAGAGACCCAGTACTTC
>TRBD2|TRBJ2-1|TRBV27
CASSFSGGFNEQFF
TGTGCCAGCAGTTTTAGCGGGGGGTTCAATGAGCAGTTCTTC
>NA|TRBJ1-1|TRBV6-5
CASSYKGGGTEAFF
TGTGCCAGCAGTTACAAGGGGGGAGGCACTGAAGCTTTCTTT
>TRBD1|TRBJ2-3|TRBV2
CASSSRQGALDTQYF
TGTGCCAGCAGTAGTCGACAGGGGGCGTTGGATACGCAGTATTTT
>NA|TRBJ2-2|TRBV11-3
CASSHSLTGSNTGELFF
TGTGCCAGCAGCCATTCCTTGACAGGTTCGAACACCGGGGAGCTGTTTTTT
>NA|TRBJ1-6|TRBV21-1
CASRGGNRYNSPLHF
TGTGCCAGCAGGGGGGGGAATCGTTATAATTCACCCCTCCACTTT